The T cell receptor beta chain under discussion was sequenced for a study of memory CD4+ T cells and cytomegalovirus serostatus. Study-wide context: Donors were healthy Belgian adults, under 10 CMV seropositive and around 23 seronegative.

The junction had 12 bases not matched to a gene; V was cut back by 2 bases and J by 5 bases. Germline lookup yields CDR1 KGHSH and CDR2 LQKENI. This CDR3 comprises 17 residues. Only in-frame clones appear in the TCRdb table, and some are missing; sequencing was by immunoSEQ multiplex PCR. The sample includes 52,000 or so clones, under 90% of them seen just once. Single viable CD3+CD4+CD8-CD45RO+ cells were sorted as the memory CD4+ T cells. Sample: memory CD4+ T cells from blood. V is TRBV18 and J is TRBJ2-7; 10 nucleotides match TRBD2. The origin of this receptor is an adult in good health and CMV-seronegative. The CDR3 region is CASSPGASGGAFDEQYF. As DNA, the CDR3 is TGTGCCAGCTCACCAGGGGCTAGCGGGGGTGCCTTTGACGAGCAGTACTTC.